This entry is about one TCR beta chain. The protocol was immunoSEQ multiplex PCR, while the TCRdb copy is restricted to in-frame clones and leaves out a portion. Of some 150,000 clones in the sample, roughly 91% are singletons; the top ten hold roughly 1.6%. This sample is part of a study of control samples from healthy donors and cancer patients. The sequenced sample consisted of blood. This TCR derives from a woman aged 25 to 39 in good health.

CDR3 sequence: CAWSLDFPGELFF. CDR3 nucleotides: TGTGCCTGGAGCCTGGACTTCCCCGGGGAGCTGTTTTTT. The chain carries TRBV30 and TRBJ2-2; D possibly corresponds to TRBD2 (5 bases). The V and J ends lost 3 bases and 6 bases respectively, with 11 bases between them. The CDR3 consists of 13 residues. CDR1 is GTSNPN, CDR2 SVGIG, per germline (reference sequence). The full variable domain, completed using reference TRBV30 and TRBJ2-2, is SQTIHQWPATLVQPVGSPLSLECTVEGTSNPNLYWYRQAAGRGLQLLFYSVGIGQISSEVPQNLSASRPQDRQFILSSKKLLLSDSGFYLCAWSLDFPGELFFGEGSRLTVL.